This T cell receptor beta chain was captured in a study of T cell repertoires in cytomegalovirus infection. Whole-study context: Selected CMV epitopes included recently identified HLA-C-restricted ones as well as well-studied HLA-B-restricted ones. Matching HLA type, along with CMV infection, was indicated by public TCR beta signatures.

Concerning this clonotype: The antigen is unknown.

V gave up 4 bases and J gave up 4 bases, with 20 bases separating them. CDR3 length: 16 residues. Per the germline V gene, CDR1 is SGHDT and CDR2 is YYEEEE. General study points: The study found HLA-C-restricted CMV-specific TCR beta clonotypes dominating the ex vivo response.

In TCRdb, the reads were re-called with MiXCR into one record per CDR3 protein. Here the sample spans some 590,000 distinct CDR3 sequences, around two fifths being singletons. This specimen consisted of cultured PBMCs, obtained from culture after CMV antigen stimulation. The chain combines TRBV5-6 with TRBJ2-5; D perhaps matches TRBD1 (5 bases). This sequence was found in a human donor in good health (CMV status not recorded). Some clones in this sample may be carry-over from other donors' samples. The CDR3 DNA sequence: TGTGCCAGCAGCCAACCCAGTCCCAGGGTGGTAGAGACCCAGTACTTC. Protein: CASSQPSPRVVETQYF.